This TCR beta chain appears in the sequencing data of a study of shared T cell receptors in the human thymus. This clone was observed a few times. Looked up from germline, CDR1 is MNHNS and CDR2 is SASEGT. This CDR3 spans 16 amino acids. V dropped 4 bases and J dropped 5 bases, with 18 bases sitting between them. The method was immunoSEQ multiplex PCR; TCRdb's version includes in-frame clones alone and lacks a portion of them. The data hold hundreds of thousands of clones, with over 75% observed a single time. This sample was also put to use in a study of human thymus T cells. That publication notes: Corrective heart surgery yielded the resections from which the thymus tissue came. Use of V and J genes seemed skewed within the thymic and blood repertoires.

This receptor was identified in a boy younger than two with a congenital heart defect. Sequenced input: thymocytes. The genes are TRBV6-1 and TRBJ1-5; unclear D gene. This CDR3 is CASSGRGPRGDQPQHF. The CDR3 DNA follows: TGTGCCAGCAGTGGCCGAGGACCCCGGGGAGATCAGCCCCAGCATTTT.